The 25 T cell receptor beta chains in this list originate from one sample, sequenced in a study of blood T cell repertoires in COVID-19. Assay used: immunoSEQ multiplex PCR; TCRdb lists only in-frame clones, some missing. The table includes under 500,000 clones, 85% to 90% detected once. The sequenced sample consisted of peripheral blood. These receptors all come from a woman under 40 with acute or convalescent COVID-19.

V usage is TRBV24-1 and J usage is TRBJ2-5, with a tentative D call TRBD1 (6 bases). Germline V gene lookup returns CDR1 KGHDR and CDR2 SFDVKD. This CDR3 is built from 15 residues. The V and J ends lost 3 bases and 5 bases respectively, with 15 bases between them. As DNA, the CDR3 is TGTGCCACCAGTGATGCATCCAGGGGAATCGAGACCCAGTACTTC. It encodes CATSDASRGIETQYF.

V is TRBV6-2 or TRBV6-3 and J is TRBJ2-7, with 10 bases identical to TRBD2. Trimming cost V 5 bases and J 4 bases; bases outside gene matches: 8. Germline lookup yields CDR1 MNHEY and CDR2 SVGEGT. The length of the CDR3 is 15 residues. Here the CDR3 reads CASSPRVAGGYEQYF. CDR3 DNA: TGTGCCAGCAGTCCCCGGGTAGCGGGGGGTTACGAGCAGTACTTC.

The chain joins TRBV28 to TRBJ1-4; possible D gene TRBD1, 6 bases. Germline CDR1 is MDHEN and CDR2 is SYDVKM. The CDR3 totals 12 residues. The V gene lost 6 bases and the J gene lost 8 bases, with 10 bases spanning the gap. CDR3 nucleotides: TGTGCCAGCAGCTATGACAGGGAAAAACTGTTTTTT. This translates into CASSYDREKLFF.

CDR3 residues: CASSLARSHSEKLFF. The CDR3 DNA is TGCGCCAGCAGCTTGGCTCGTTCGCATAGTGAAAAACTGTTTTTT. The chain carries TRBV5-1 and TRBJ1-4, with D uncertain. The CDR3 is made up of 15 amino acids. V was trimmed by 0 bases and J by 7 bases, leaving 13 bases between them. Per germline, CDR1 SGHRS and CDR2 YFSETQ.

This CDR3 is CASSLDSSEQYF. The CDR3 nucleotides read TGTGCCAGCAGTTTGGACAGTTCCGAGCAGTACTTC. The V and J genes are TRBV28 and TRBJ2-7; a possible D gene is TRBD1 (6 bases). V gave up 3 bases and J gave up 6 bases, with 9 bases separating them. This CDR3 is built from 12 residues. CDR1 is MDHEN and CDR2 is SYDVKM in the germline V gene.

This chain uses TRBV6-4 with TRBJ2-7, with 7 bases that match TRBD1. Looked up from germline, CDR1 is MRHNA and CDR2 is SNTAGT. J gave up 3 bases and V 4 bases, and 6 bases lay outside the gene matches. This CDR3 region has 14 residues. CDR3 in DNA: TGTGCCAGCAGTGTACAGGGGCCTGACTACGAGCAGTACTTC. Translation gives CASSVQGPDYEQYF.

The chain links TRBV5-1 to TRBJ2-7; D possibly corresponds to TRBD1 (6 bases). Deletions cut 4 bases from V and 2 bases from J, with 16 bases between. The CDR3 has 15 amino acids. CDR1 is SGHRS, CDR2 YFSETQ, per germline. CDR3 sequence (DNA): TGCGCCAGCAGCGGGGTGACAGGCGAGCCCTACGAGCAGTACTTC. Translation: CASSGVTGEPYEQYF.

The chain links TRBV5-1 to TRBJ2-7, with 7 nucleotides matching TRBD2. V shed 3 bases and J 3 bases; nucleotides not matched to a gene: 3. Per germline, CDR1 SGHRS and CDR2 YFSETQ. This CDR3 is built from 13 residues. CDR3 bases: TGCGCCAGCAGCTGGGGAGGGTACTACGAGCAGTACTTC. Protein sequence: CASSWGGYYEQYF.

This sequence joins TRBV3-1 (or the pseudogene TRBV3-2) and TRBJ2-1, with D maybe TRBD2 (6 bases). This CDR3 contains 14 residues. The V and J ends lost 8 bases and 6 bases respectively, with 17 bases between them. Germline V gene lookup returns CDR1 LGHDT and CDR2 YNNKEL (reference sequence). CDR3 amino acids: CASGGSRIFNEQFF. The CDR3 DNA reads as TGTGCCAGCGGGGGGTCTCGCATTTTCAATGAGCAGTTCTTC.

The chain combines TRBV20-1 with TRBJ1-2, with D hard to call. The CDR3 runs 11 residues. The V and J ends lost 7 bases and 0 bases respectively, with 6 bases between them. Germline lookup yields CDR1 DFQATT and CDR2 SNEGSKA (reference sequence). CDR3 DNA: TGCAGTGTGCGGACTAACTATGGCTACACCTTC. Protein sequence: CSVRTNYGYTF.

The rearrangement uses TRBV6-5 and TRBJ2-7; 8 bases agree with TRBD1. J gave up 3 bases and V 11 bases, and 6 bases lay outside the gene matches. CDR1 is MNHEY, CDR2 SVGAGI, per germline. The CDR3 covers 12 residues. CDR3 in amino acids: CAGGTGFYEQYF. The CDR3 nucleotides are TGTGCCGGAGGGACAGGCTTCTACGAGCAGTACTTC.

This sequence joins TRBV28 and TRBJ1-6, with 9 bases aligning to TRBD1. CDR3 length: 13 residues. The junction had 4 bases not matched to a gene; V was cut back by 4 bases and J by 12 bases. Germline V lookup: CDR1 MDHEN, CDR2 SYDVKM. CDR3 region: CASSYRGLKPLHF. CDR3 nucleotide sequence: TGTGCCAGCAGTTACAGGGGGCTGAAACCCCTCCACTTT.

The chain couples TRBV5-1 to TRBJ2-2, with 9 nucleotides matching TRBD1. CDR3 length: 13 amino acids. The V and J ends lost 4 bases and 7 bases, in that order; junction bases with no gene match: 2. CDR1 is SGHRS and CDR2 is YFSETQ in the germline V gene. CDR3 sequence reads: CASSMGQGGELFF. The CDR3 nucleotides read TGCGCCAGCAGCATGGGACAGGGCGGGGAGCTGTTTTTT.

The chain employs TRBV6-5 and TRBJ2-5, with 7 bases identical to TRBD1. Germline V gene sequence: CDR1 MNHEY, CDR2 SVGAGI. This CDR3 region has 15 residues. V dropped 4 bases and J dropped 7; count of bases not matched to a gene: 12. The chain's CDR3 is CASSWEGGATGTQYF. The CDR3 DNA sequence: TGTGCCAGCAGTTGGGAAGGGGGCGCCACAGGGACCCAGTACTTC.

The chain recombines TRBV3-1 (or the pseudogene TRBV3-2) with TRBJ2-6, with TRBD2 matching 10 bases. The CDR3 spans 18 residues. Per the germline V gene, CDR1 is LGHDT and CDR2 is YNNKEL (reference sequence). J gave up 0 bases and V 4 bases, and 6 bases lay outside the gene matches. CDR3 DNA: TGTGCCAGCAGCCTCCGGGTAGCGGGGGGCTCTGGGGCCAACGTCCTGACTTTC. This encodes CASSLRVAGGSGANVLTF.

The CDR3 bases are TGTGCCAGCAGTTTGAGGCCACCCGGTCCAATGAACACTGAAGCTTTCTTT. Translation: CASSLRPPGPMNTEAFF. This rearrangement joins TRBV27 to TRBJ1-1; no definite D call. The CDR3 is 17 residues long. The germline V gene encodes CDR1 MNHEY and CDR2 SMNVEV (reference sequence). V lost 3 bases and J lost 0, with 17 bases in between.

V usage is TRBV29-1 and J usage is TRBJ2-1; 8 bases align to TRBD2. V shed 6 bases and J 15 bases; nucleotides not matched to a gene: 16. CDR3 length equals 13 residues. The germline gives CDR1 SQVTM, CDR2 ANQGSEA. The DNA for the CDR3 is TGCAGCGTCGGCGACCGGGCGGGGGGTCCCCGGTTCTTC. It is translated as CSVGDRAGGPRFF.

Only one count was recorded for this clone. This chain joins TRBV4-1 and TRBJ1-6; weak D call: TRBD1 (5 bases). Trimming shortened V by 0 bases and J by 7 bases, and 13 bases separated the two germline ends. Germline V gives CDR1 MGHRA, CDR2 YSYEKL. The length of the CDR3 is 16 residues. The CDR3 nucleotides are TGCGCCAGCAGCCAAGAACAGGCCCTGGGGAATTCACCCCTCCACTTT. Translating gives CASSQEQALGNSPLHF.

The V gene is TRBV30, the J gene TRBJ2-7, with 7 bases matching TRBD1. The CDR3 runs to 12 residues. CDR1 is GTSNPN, CDR2 SVGIG, per germline (reference sequence). Germline trimming cut 3 bases from V and 6 bases from J; bases unmatched to any gene: 5. The CDR3 DNA sequence: TGTGCCTGGAGCGACGGGACAGTCGAGCAGTACTTC. Translation: CAWSDGTVEQYF. Full variable domain (outside the CDR3, taken from reference TRBV30 and TRBJ2-7): SQTIHQWPATLVQPVGSPLSLECTVEGTSNPNLYWYRQAAGRGLQLLFYSVGIGQISSEVPQNLSASRPQDRQFILSSKKLLLSDSGFYLCAWSDGTVEQYFGPGTRLTVT.

This clone was detected a few times. The chain combines TRBV5-4 with TRBJ1-2; D is ambiguous. Trimming left V 3 bases short and J 2 bases short, with 8 bases between. CDR3 length: 13 amino acids. CDR1 is SGHNT and CDR2 is YYREEE in the germline V gene (reference sequence). This CDR3 is CASSSDGNYGYTF. CDR3 bases: TGTGCCAGCAGCTCCGACGGGAACTATGGCTACACCTTC.

This clone was recorded only once. This chain connects TRBV19 to TRBJ2-7; 10 bases line up with TRBD1. CDR3 size: 15 residues. V shed 5 bases and J 2 bases; nucleotides not matched to a gene: 6. CDR1 and CDR2 (germline): LNHDA, SQIVND (reference sequence). The chain's CDR3 is CASSPGTGATYEQYF. The CDR3 region has the DNA TGTGCCAGTAGTCCCGGGACAGGGGCTACCTACGAGCAGTACTTC.

The chain has TRBV28 and TRBJ2-1; 9 bases are a match to TRBD1. After removal of 9 bases from V and 0 bases from J, the junction contained 12 bases not matched to a gene. This CDR3 is 17 amino acids long. CDR1 is MDHEN, CDR2 SYDVKM, per germline. CDR3: CASPPTPGQGSYNEQFF. The CDR3 nucleotides are TGTGCCAGTCCTCCAACTCCGGGACAGGGCTCCTACAATGAGCAGTTCTTC.

V gene TRBV4-1 combines with J gene TRBJ2-1; 13 bases are shared with TRBD2. Germline CDR1 is MGHRA and CDR2 is YSYEKL. CDR3 length equals 16 residues. The ends lost 4 bases at V and 10 bases at J; junction bases unmatched: 10. The chain's CDR3 is CASSPHGTSGAPEQFF. DNA for the CDR3: TGCGCCAGCAGCCCACACGGGACTAGCGGGGCGCCCGAGCAGTTCTTC.

The chain is built from TRBV7-9 and TRBJ1-1; TRBD1 matches at 9 bases. V shed 5 bases, J shed 5 bases, and the junction held 6 bases outside the gene matches. The CDR3 spans 14 residues. Germline V gene data show CDR1 as SEHNR and CDR2 as FQNEAQ (reference sequence). This chain's CDR3 is CASSPQGASTEAFF. The CDR3 coding sequence is TGTGCCAGCAGCCCACAGGGGGCAAGTACTGAAGCTTTCTTT.

The chain links TRBV21-1 to TRBJ1-3; TRBD1 is the table's D call, not checked against the DNA. TRBV21-1 is tagged as a pseudogene. This CDR3 is built from 15 residues. CDR3 protein: CASARDRDSGNTIYF. The CDR3, as DNA: TGTGCCAGCGCTCGGGACAGGGACTCTGGAAACACCATATATTTT.